This TCR beta chain was sequenced for a study of shared clonotypes between healthy human individuals. Study outcomes and limitations: Clonotype sharing among donors was thought likely to change with sequencing depth. Donor scarcity curtailed the genetic and exposure-history diversity represented herein.

DNA from unsorted PBMC was sequenced on ten immunoSEQ deep assay plates. Generated by immunoSEQ multiplex PCR, the TCRdb table keeps only in-frame clones and is missing some. The table lists more than 450,000 clones, 79% of them singletons, with roughly 13% in the top ten. Details on this clone: Antigen specificity is unknown.

The donor cohort consisted entirely of Caucasian adults residing in Nashville, Tennessee. CDR3 size: 15 residues. Trimming left V 3 bases short and J 8 bases short, with 19 bases between. Germline assignment: CDR1 LNHNV and CDR2 YYDKDF (reference sequence). The material sequenced was PBMCs. The V call is TRBV15, the J call TRBJ1-2, with D perhaps TRBD1 (6 bases). The clonotype originates from a middle-aged woman in good health. Some clones in this sample may be carry-over from other donors' samples. The CDR3 DNA reads as TGTGCCACCAGCAGGTCCCAGGCGAGACAGGACGGCTACACCTTC. This gives the protein CATSRSQARQDGYTF.